A selection of T cell receptor beta chains follows, all from one sample in a study of blood T cell repertoires in COVID-19. Generated by immunoSEQ multiplex PCR, the TCRdb table keeps only in-frame clones and is missing some. The data show just over 150,000 clones, about 85% seen once. Sequenced input: peripheral blood. The receptors shown here come from a human donor with acute or convalescent COVID-19. The donor label of this sample is uncertain. Each CDR3 is given with its conserved first and last residue. A D gene is named only where the DNA matches it firmly. Clone size appears in some rows only: once, few, many, or a class for an expanded clone.

j_call: TRBJ1-2
d_call: TRBD1
v_call: TRBV4-1
clone_size: NA
cdr3_nt: TGCGCCAGCAGCCATCTACAGGTCCGGGACAGGGGCCCCCTTGGCTACACCTTC
cdr3_aa: CASSHLQVRDRGPLGYTF

j_call: TRBJ1-1
d_call: NA
v_call: TRBV30
clone_size: NA
cdr3_nt: TGTGCCGGAGAGACAGAACGAAACACTGAAGCTTTCTTT
cdr3_aa: CAGETERNTEAFF

j_call: TRBJ2-5
d_call: NA
v_call: TRBV28
clone_size: NA
cdr3_nt: TGTGCCAGCCTGGAGTCACTTAACCAAGAGACCCAGTACTTC
cdr3_aa: CASLESLNQETQYF

j_call: TRBJ1-1
d_call: NA
v_call: TRBV7-9
clone_size: NA
cdr3_nt: TGTGCCAGCAGCTACGGGTCTGAAGCTTTCTTT
cdr3_aa: CASSYGSEAFF

j_call: TRBJ2-3
d_call: NA
v_call: TRBV5-8
clone_size: NA
cdr3_nt: TGTGCCAGCAGTCTATGGGGGGTTAGCACAGATACGCAGTATTTT
cdr3_aa: CASSLWGVSTDTQYF

j_call: TRBJ1-3
d_call: NA
v_call: TRBV5-6
clone_size: NA
cdr3_nt: TGTGCCAGCAGGCCTACTGGGAGCTCTGGAAACACCATATATTTT
cdr3_aa: CASRPTGSSGNTIYF

j_call: TRBJ1-1
d_call: TRBD1
v_call: TRBV6-6
clone_size: NA
cdr3_nt: TGTGCCAGCAGTCCTCCCCGACAGGGAGGAACTGAAGCTTTCTTT
cdr3_aa: CASSPPRQGGTEAFF

j_call: TRBJ1-6
d_call: NA
v_call: TRBV3-1/TRBV3-2
clone_size: NA
cdr3_nt: TGTGCCAGCAGCCAAAGTTTCCCCGCCCCAGGGGTAAATTCACCCCTCCACTTT
cdr3_aa: CASSQSFPAPGVNSPLHF

j_call: TRBJ1-2
d_call: TRBD1
v_call: TRBV28
clone_size: NA
cdr3_nt: TGTGCCAGCAGTTTACTTGGGACAGGGTATTTTCGCTACACCTTC
cdr3_aa: CASSLLGTGYFRYTF

j_call: TRBJ2-1
d_call: NA
v_call: TRBV28
clone_size: NA
cdr3_nt: TGTGCCAGCAGCCCAGGACGGGTAGGAGGGCTCGAGCAGTTCTTC
cdr3_aa: CASSPGRVGGLEQFF

j_call: TRBJ1-4
d_call: NA
v_call: TRBV18
clone_size: NA
cdr3_nt: TGTGCCAGCTCACCAAATGGGGGGGAAAAACTGTTTTTT
cdr3_aa: CASSPNGGEKLFF

j_call: TRBJ2-3
d_call: TRBD1
v_call: TRBV6-4
clone_size: NA
cdr3_nt: TGTGCCAGCAGTAACACAGGGGGCACAGATACGCAGTATTTT
cdr3_aa: CASSNTGGTDTQYF

j_call: TRBJ2-1
d_call: TRBD2
v_call: TRBV5-1
clone_size: NA
cdr3_nt: TGCGCCAGCAGCCTGACTAGCGGGAGTAATGAGCAGTTCTTC
cdr3_aa: CASSLTSGSNEQFF

j_call: TRBJ1-2
d_call: NA
v_call: TRBV2
clone_size: once
cdr3_nt: TGTGCCGGGCGAGGGGGTAACTATGGCTACACCTTC
cdr3_aa: CAGRGGNYGYTF

j_call: TRBJ1-1
d_call: NA
v_call: TRBV18
clone_size: NA
cdr3_nt: TGTGCCAGCTCACCACAAAACAGGGACACTGAAGCTTTCTTT
cdr3_aa: CASSPQNRDTEAFF

j_call: TRBJ2-7
d_call: TRBD1
v_call: TRBV28
clone_size: NA
cdr3_nt: TGTGCCAGCAGATACAGGGGGCGGGTAAGCTCCTACGAGCAGTACTTC
cdr3_aa: CASRYRGRVSSYEQYF

j_call: TRBJ2-1
d_call: TRBD2
v_call: TRBV2
clone_size: NA
cdr3_nt: TGTGCCAGCAGTGGGGTTGCTAGCGGGGTAAATGAGCAGTTCTTC
cdr3_aa: CASSGVASGVNEQFF

j_call: TRBJ2-7
d_call: TRBD2
v_call: TRBV9
clone_size: NA
cdr3_nt: TGTGCCAGCAGCGCCAGGTACGGGGGGGCCTACGAGCAGTACTTC
cdr3_aa: CASSARYGGAYEQYF

j_call: TRBJ1-5
d_call: NA
v_call: TRBV19
clone_size: once
cdr3_nt: TGTGCCAGTAGGCGGGAGGGCAATCAGCCCCAGCATTTT
cdr3_aa: CASRREGNQPQHF

j_call: TRBJ2-7
d_call: NA
v_call: TRBV28
clone_size: NA
cdr3_nt: TGTGCCAGCAGTTTTCCAAACCTGCACAGGGCCTCCTACGAGCAGTACTTC
cdr3_aa: CASSFPNLHRASYEQYF

j_call: TRBJ1-1
d_call: NA
v_call: TRBV19
clone_size: NA
cdr3_nt: TGTGCCAGTAGTAAGGCAGGGGCGAGCCCAGGCACTGAAGCTTTCTTT
cdr3_aa: CASSKAGASPGTEAFF

j_call: TRBJ1-1
d_call: TRBD1
v_call: TRBV7-3
clone_size: NA
cdr3_nt: TGTGCCAGCAGCCCGAACGGGTTGATGCAGGGGGGCACTGAAGCTTTCTTT
cdr3_aa: CASSPNGLMQGGTEAFF

j_call: TRBJ1-6
d_call: TRBD1
v_call: TRBV7-2
clone_size: NA
cdr3_nt: TGTGCCAGCAGCTTAGGACAGGGCTATTTAGGTAATTCACCCCTCCACTTT
cdr3_aa: CASSLGQGYLGNSPLHF